This T cell receptor beta chain is from a study of cytomegalovirus exposure and HLA in healthy donors. PCR involved 60 Vbeta and 13 Jbeta primers. Clones were sequenced by immunoSEQ multiplex PCR, and TCRdb holds only the in-frame ones, with some missing. The table includes roughly 190,000 clones, around 81% detected once. V was trimmed by 5 bases and J by 11 bases, leaving 13 bases between them. Germline CDR1 reads MNHEY; CDR2 reads SMNVEV (reference sequence). The length of the CDR3 is 12 residues. The V call is TRBV27, the J call TRBJ1-5; possible D gene TRBD1, 5 bases. This receptor was obtained from a woman in her twenties or thirties in good health and CMV-seropositive. Input material: PBMCs. CDR3 coding DNA: TGTGCCAGCAGTCCCACCGGGGGGGCCCAGCATTTT. Translating gives CASSPTGGAQHF.